Following are 3 T cell receptor beta chains from one sample sequenced in a study of blood T cell repertoires in COVID-19 (dated by TCRdb to the early 2020s). The method was the immunoSEQ multiplex PCR assay. TCRdb obtained this table from immuneACCESS and retained in-frame rearrangements with V and J assigned. These tables miss some clones; where compared with another copy, unresolved V genes account for less than half of the shortfall, and the remainder is unexplained. The sample has about 150,000 clones on record, around four fifths of them singletons. The ten largest make up approximately 2.7% of the sample. Sample: peripheral blood. The receptors derive from a middle-aged woman with active or convalescent COVID-19.

The chain employs TRBV18 and TRBJ1-2; tentative D call: TRBD1 (5 bases). Germline CDR1 is KGHSH and CDR2 is LQKENI. The germline V and J ends were trimmed by 3 bases and 8 bases, with 25 bases remaining between them. The CDR3 sequence is 17 residues long. This chain's CDR3 is CASSPPGGGVNLVGYTF. For the CDR3, the DNA is TGTGCCAGCTCACCGCCGGGAGGAGGGGTGAACCTAGTCGGCTACACCTTC.

V usage is TRBV19 and J usage is TRBJ2-1; 7 bases agree with TRBD2. Germline trimming cut 5 bases from V and 8 bases from J; bases unmatched to any gene: 12. This CDR3 comprises 15 residues. Per the germline V gene, CDR1 is LNHDA and CDR2 is SQIVND (reference sequence). CDR3 loop: CASSGFAGAWYEQFF. DNA for the CDR3: TGTGCCAGTAGTGGATTTGCGGGAGCATGGTATGAGCAGTTCTTC.

The rearrangement joins TRBV5-1 to TRBJ2-4; a weak D match, TRBD2 (7 bases). This CDR3 is 14 amino acids long. From germline, CDR1 is SGHRS and CDR2 YFSETQ. Trimming pared 0 bases from V and 6 bases from J, leaving 10 bases between. The CDR3 nucleotides read TGCGCCAGCAGCTTGGACAGGGAGGGAAACATTCAGTACTTC. Translation: CASSLDREGNIQYF.